The clone carrying this T cell receptor beta chain was found once. This PCR relied on a set of 60 Vbeta primers and 13 Jbeta primers. Clones were sequenced by immunoSEQ multiplex PCR, and TCRdb holds only the in-frame ones, with some missing. The sample yields fewer than 150,000 clones, roughly four fifths seen once. This entry comes from a study of cytomegalovirus exposure and HLA in healthy donors. V was shortened by 0 bases and J by 8 bases, with 13 bases between the two germline ends. This CDR3 has 14 residues. Germline CDR1 MGHDK, CDR2 SYGVNS. The receptor comes from a male donor in good health and CMV-seronegative. Sequencing input: PBMCs. V and J are TRBV25-1 and TRBJ1-2, with no clear D. CDR3 DNA sequence: TGTGCCAGCAGTGAATATGACCCGGGAGAGGGCTACACCTTC. Its protein product is CASSEYDPGEGYTF.